This is a list of T cell receptor beta chains from one sample in a study of neurological immune-mediated disorders. TCRdb fed the 5' RACE reads into MiXCR, producing one record per CDR3 protein. The data contain 84,000 or so distinct CDR3 sequences, 10% of them singletons. The material sequenced was PBMCs. These receptors came from a middle-aged man in good health. The CDR3 runs from the conserved cysteine through the conserved F or W. A D gene is named only where the DNA matches it firmly. Not all rows give a size; the values are once, few, many and, for expanded clones, a class.

j_call | d_call | clone_size | v_call | cdr3_aa | cdr3_nt
TRBJ1-2 | - | many | TRBV12-3/TRBV12-4 | CASSLAYGYTF | TGTGCCAGCAGTTTGGCCTATGGCTACACCTTC
TRBJ1-2 | - | many | TRBV20-1 | CSAGRDGYTF | TGCAGTGCGGGGCGGGATGGCTACACCTTC
TRBJ1-1 | - | many | TRBV20-1 | CSASQGLNTEAFF | TGCAGTGCATCGCAGGGGTTGAACACTGAAGCTTTCTTT
TRBJ2-1 | TRBD2 | many | TRBV10-3 | CAISESVLAGGNEQFF | TGTGCCATCAGTGAGTCCGTACTAGCGGGAGGCAATGAGCAGTTCTTC
TRBJ2-7 | - | - | TRBV28 | CASSSGTGLQYF | TGTGCCAGCAGTTCCGGGACTGGATTGCAGTACTTC
TRBJ1-1 | - | many | TRBV11-2 | CASSLVTTNTEAFF | TGTGCCAGCAGCTTAGTTACCACGAACACTGAAGCTTTCTTT
TRBJ2-1 | - | - | TRBV12-3/TRBV12-4 | CASSWIGTTYNEQFF | TGTGCCAGCTCATGGATAGGGACCACGTACAATGAGCAGTTCTTC
TRBJ2-3 | TRBD2 | many | TRBV30 | CAWSGLAGGDQYF | TGTGCCTGGAGTGGGCTAGCGGGGGGGGACCAGTATTTT
TRBJ2-5 | TRBD2 | - | TRBV30 | CAWSGGGETQYF | TGTGCCTGGAGTGGGGGGGGGGAGACCCAGTACTTC
TRBJ2-4 | - | many | TRBV28 | CASSSTGLLAKNIQYF | TGTGCCAGCAGCTCAACAGGGTTATTAGCCAAAAACATTCAGTACTTC
TRBJ2-7 | - | many | TRBV5-1 | CASSGLEEGLGEQYF | TGCGCCAGCAGCGGACTGGAAGAAGGGTTAGGCGAGCAGTACTTC
TRBJ2-3 | TRBD1 | - | TRBV7-2 | CASSKRTGGSTDTQYF | TGTGCCAGCAGCAAGAGGACAGGGGGGAGCACAGATACGCAGTATTTT
TRBJ2-1 | - | many | TRBV29-1 | CSVQDQGRRNEQFF | TGCAGCGTTCAAGACCAGGGACGCAGGAATGAGCAGTTCTTC
TRBJ2-2 | - | - | TRBV11-2 | CASGSEAGLLGYGELFF | TGTGCCAGCGGTTCGGAGGCAGGGCTGTTGGGTTACGGGGAGCTGTTTTTT
TRBJ2-1 | - | many | TRBV29-1 | CSVPMAYNEQFF | TGCAGCGTGCCGATGGCCTACAATGAGCAGTTCTTC
TRBJ2-5 | - | many | TRBV7-9 | CASTQGHQETQYF | TGTGCCAGCACCCAGGGCCACCAAGAGACCCAGTACTTC
TRBJ2-7 | TRBD2 | many | TRBV27 | CASSFGEGLDEQYF | TGTGCCAGCAGTTTTGGGGAGGGGCTGGACGAGCAGTACTTC
TRBJ1-2 | - | many | TRBV6-5 | CASKHYRNGYTF | TGTGCCAGCAAGCACTATCGGAATGGCTACACCTTC
TRBJ1-2 | TRBD1 | - | TRBV27 | CASSTGDSYGYTF | TGTGCCAGCAGTACCGGGGACAGCTATGGCTACACCTTC
TRBJ1-4 | - | - | TRBV3-1 | CASSRGRSEKLFF | TGTGCCAGCAGCCGCGGAAGGAGTGAAAAACTGTTTTTT
TRBJ1-5 | - | many | TRBV28 | CASSLPYKADQPQHF | TGTGCCAGCAGTCTACCATACAAGGCGGATCAGCCCCAGCATTTT
TRBJ1-2 | - | many | TRBV9 | CASSPTVASGYYGYTF | TGTGCCAGCAGCCCGACAGTAGCTTCGGGCTACTATGGCTACACCTTC
TRBJ2-3 | TRBD2 | many | TRBV12-3/TRBV12-4 | CASSPLAGGTDTQYF | TGTGCCAGCAGTCCCCTAGCGGGGGGCACAGATACGCAGTATTTT
TRBJ2-7 | TRBD2 | many | TRBV10-2 | CASSEFTAGLRGEQYF | TGCGCCAGCAGTGAGTTTACCGCGGGACTACGGGGGGAGCAGTACTTC
TRBJ2-1 | - | few | TRBV5-1 | CASSLDSAGSSYNEQFF | TGCGCCAGCAGCTTGGACTCTGCAGGGTCTTCCTACAATGAGCAGTTCTTC
TRBJ1-1 | - | many | TRBV27 | CASSLSPGLNTEAFF | TGTGCCAGCAGTTTATCGCCGGGGTTGAACACTGAAGCTTTCTTT
TRBJ2-1 | - | many | TRBV28 | CASSSAGINDEQFF | TGTGCCAGCAGTTCCGCAGGGATAAACGATGAGCAGTTCTTC
TRBJ2-6 | - | many | TRBV11-2 | CASRGYGGSGANVLTF | TGTGCCAGCAGAGGATATGGGGGCTCTGGGGCCAACGTCCTGACTTTC
TRBJ1-2 | - | - | TRBV28 | CASSFSAGDYGYTF | TGTGCCAGCAGTTTCTCCGCAGGGGACTATGGCTACACCTTC
TRBJ2-1 | - | many | TRBV6-5 | CASSFNSGNEQFF | TGTGCCAGCAGTTTTAATTCAGGGAATGAGCAGTTCTTC
TRBJ2-3 | TRBD2 | many | TRBV7-6 | CASSPLAASGRITDTQYF | TGTGCCAGCAGCCCTCTCGCGGCTAGCGGGAGAATCACAGATACGCAGTATTTT
TRBJ2-7 | - | many | TRBV5-5 | CASSERLYERQYF | TGTGCCAGCAGTGAGCGGCTGTACGAGCGGCAGTACTTC
TRBJ2-3 | - | many | TRBV2 | CASSVSLTYF | TGTGCCAGCTCCGTGAGTTTGACGTATTTT
TRBJ2-7 | - | many | TRBV7-2 | CASSLDGSRIIHEQYF | TGTGCCAGCAGCTTGGATGGCTCCCGGATCATCCACGAGCAGTACTTC
TRBJ2-3 | - | - | TRBV7-2 | CASGGAADTQYF | TGTGCCAGCGGGGGGGCCGCAGATACGCAGTATTTT
TRBJ2-7 | - | many | TRBV5-1 | CATWIRGAGIYEQYF | TGCGCCACGTGGATCAGGGGAGCAGGGATCTACGAGCAGTACTTC
TRBJ1-1 | - | many | TRBV7-2 | CASSSPVRGLNTEAFF | TGTGCCAGCAGCTCCCCTGTGCGGGGTTTGAACACTGAAGCTTTCTTT
TRBJ1-5 | - | few | TRBV5-1 | CASSLEGRANQPQHF | TGCGCCAGCAGCTTGGAAGGCCGGGCAAATCAGCCCCAGCATTTT
TRBJ1-2 | - | many | TRBV6-5 | CASSYRGAWDYGYTF | TGTGCCAGCAGTTACAGGGGGGCATGGGACTATGGCTACACCTTC
TRBJ1-2 | - | many | TRBV5-6 | CASSLATLRSYGYTF | TGTGCCAGCAGCTTGGCGACCCTCAGGAGCTATGGCTACACCTTC